These T cell receptor beta chains were read from a single sample in a study of blood T cell repertoires in COVID-19. The method was immunoSEQ multiplex PCR; TCRdb's version includes in-frame clones alone and lacks a portion of them. This sample has a few hundred thousand clones, with around nine tenths found just once. Material: peripheral blood. These receptor sequences come from a man in his late teens or twenties with COVID-19, enrolled during active disease. The CDR3 runs from the conserved cysteine through the conserved F or W. The D gene is left open where the match is weak. Part of the rows lack a size; the others show once, few, many or a class for expanded clones.

cdr3_aa cdr3_nt v_call d_call clone_size j_call
CASSLVAGGYNEQFF TGTGCCAGCAGCTTAGTAGCGGGGGGCTACAATGAGCAGTTCTTC TRBV7-9 TRBD2 few TRBJ2-1
CASSLGGWTGSSPLHF TGTGCCAGCAGCTTAGGGGGCTGGACAGGGAGTTCACCCCTCCACTTT TRBV7-2 TRBD1 . TRBJ1-6
CASSQVHTDTQYF TGCGCCAGCAGCCAAGTTCATACAGATACGCAGTATTTT TRBV4-1 . . TRBJ2-3
CASSQEPLAGGYNEQFF TGTGCCAGCAGCCAAGAACCTCTAGCGGGGGGATACAATGAGCAGTTCTTC TRBV4-2 TRBD2 once TRBJ2-1
CASSLISVQGGTEAFF TGTGCCAGCAGTTTAATCTCCGTACAGGGTGGCACTGAAGCTTTCTTT TRBV27 . . TRBJ1-1
CASRPGQGWTEAFF TGTGCCAGCAGACCGGGACAGGGATGGACTGAAGCTTTCTTT TRBV2 TRBD1 . TRBJ1-1
CASSLGGQGGSGYTF TGTGCCAGCAGCTTGGGAGGACAGGGGGGATCTGGCTACACCTTC TRBV5-4 TRBD1 . TRBJ1-2
CASSELAGYNEQFF TGCGCCAGCAGTGAACTAGCGGGCTACAATGAGCAGTTCTTC TRBV10-2 TRBD2 once TRBJ2-1
CASSRGAGGVTQYF TGCGCCAGCAGTAGAGGAGCGGGAGGGGTGACCCAGTACTTC TRBV5-1 TRBD2 . TRBJ2-5
CAGNRQGETDTQYF TGTGCCGGGAATCGACAGGGGGAAACAGATACGCAGTATTTT TRBV30 TRBD1 . TRBJ2-3
CASSLIAFSYEQYF TGTGCCAGCAGCTTAATTGCGTTCTCCTACGAGCAGTACTTC TRBV7-8 . . TRBJ2-7
CASRSGGANEQYF TGCGCCAGCAGAAGCGGGGGGGCCAACGAGCAGTACTTC TRBV10-2 TRBD2 once TRBJ2-7
CASSYGEPIEGYEQYF TGTGCCAGCAGTTACGGGGAGCCAATAGAGGGCTACGAGCAGTACTTC TRBV6-5 . . TRBJ2-7
CASKIGGGEGNEQFF TGTGCCAGCAAGATCGGAGGGGGCGAAGGCAATGAGCAGTTCTTC TRBV11-3 . . TRBJ2-1
CASSFLATTGELFF TGTGCCAGCAGCTTTCTAGCGACGACCGGGGAGCTGTTTTTT TRBV7-8 . . TRBJ2-2
CASSYVGGSNYGYTF TGTGCCAGCAGTTATGTGGGGGGATCTAACTATGGCTACACCTTC TRBV6-6 . . TRBJ1-2
CASDSGTGSNEQFF TGTGCCAGCGACTCCGGGACAGGGTCCAATGAGCAGTTCTTC TRBV6-5 TRBD1 . TRBJ2-1
CASSLYTGSEQYF TGTGCCAGCAGCTTATATACAGGATCCGAGCAGTACTTC TRBV5-8 . few TRBJ2-7
CASSESIASSGNTIYF TGCGCCAGCAGTGAGTCGATTGCGAGCTCTGGAAACACCATATATTTT TRBV10-1 . . TRBJ1-3
CASSPSFLSGASTDTQYF TGTGCCAGCAGCCCCTCCTTCCTTAGCGGGGCTAGCACAGATACGCAGTATTTT TRBV13 TRBD2 . TRBJ2-3
CSVTGGRGELFF TGCAGCGTTACAGGGGGCCGGGGGGAGCTGTTTTTT TRBV29-1 TRBD1 . TRBJ2-2
CASSRQGGYSSEQYF TGTGCCAGCAGTCGACAGGGTGGTTATTCGAGCGAGCAGTACTTC TRBV27 TRBD1 . TRBJ2-7
CASRRRTSNTGELFF TGTGCCAGCAGGAGGAGGACTTCGAACACCGGGGAGCTGTTTTTT TRBV7-9 . . TRBJ2-2
CASSWTSGRNIQYF TGTGCCAGCAGTTGGACTAGCGGGAGAAACATTCAGTACTTC TRBV28 TRBD2 . TRBJ2-4
CASSLQGGDQPQHF TGTGCCAGCAGCCTTCAGGGAGGAGACCAGCCCCAGCATTTT TRBV14 . few TRBJ1-5
CASSRGQGAYGYTF TGCGCCAGCAGCCGGGGACAGGGGGCATATGGCTACACCTTC TRBV5-1 TRBD1 once TRBJ1-2
CASSPQEDRYGYTF TGTGCCAGCTCACCGCAGGAAGATAGGTATGGCTACACCTTC TRBV18 . once TRBJ1-2
CASSQDLTQRNSPLHF TGCGCCAGCAGCCAAGATTTAACACAGAGAAATTCACCCCTCCACTTT TRBV4-1 . . TRBJ1-6
CASSPDLQGARGNTIYF TGTGCCAGCAGCCCTGATCTACAGGGGGCGCGAGGAAACACCATATATTTT TRBV7-6 TRBD1 . TRBJ1-3
CSAVTEPGELFF TGCAGCGCTGTAACAGAGCCCGGGGAGCTGTTTTTT TRBV29-1 . . TRBJ2-2
CASRPGQGVYEQYF TGTGCCAGCAGACCGGGACAGGGTGTGTACGAGCAGTACTTC TRBV2 TRBD1 . TRBJ2-7
CAGGERDTYNSPLHF TGTGCCGGAGGAGAGCGGGACACCTATAATTCACCCCTCCACTTT TRBV6-5 . . TRBJ1-6